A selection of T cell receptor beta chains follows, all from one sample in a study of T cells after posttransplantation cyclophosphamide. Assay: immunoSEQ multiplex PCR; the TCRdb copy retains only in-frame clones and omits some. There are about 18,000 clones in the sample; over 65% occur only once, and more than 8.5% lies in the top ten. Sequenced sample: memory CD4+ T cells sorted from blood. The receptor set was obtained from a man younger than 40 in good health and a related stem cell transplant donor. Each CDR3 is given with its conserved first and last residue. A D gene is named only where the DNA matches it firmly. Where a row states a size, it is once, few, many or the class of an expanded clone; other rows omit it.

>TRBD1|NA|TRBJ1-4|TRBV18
CASSQTPDRAQKLFF
TGTGCCAGCTCACAAACCCCCGACAGGGCGCAAAAACTGTTTTTT
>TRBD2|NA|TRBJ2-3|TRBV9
CASSVTLAGTDTQYF
TGTGCCAGCAGCGTAACACTAGCGGGGACAGATACGCAGTATTTT
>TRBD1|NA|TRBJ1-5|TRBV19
CASSIHLGTDRNQPQHF
TGTGCCAGTAGTATACACTTGGGGACAGATCGCAATCAGCCCCAGCATTTT
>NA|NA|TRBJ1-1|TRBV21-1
CASSPRQGRDTEAFF
TGTGCCAGCAGCCCTCGACAGGGCCGAGACACTGAAGCTTTCTTT
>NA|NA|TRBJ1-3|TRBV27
CASSRTRDSNTIYF
TGTGCCAGCAGTAGGACACGGGACTCAAACACCATATATTTT
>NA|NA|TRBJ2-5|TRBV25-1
CASSEADKGETQYF
TGTGCCAGCAGTGAAGCGGACAAAGGGGAGACCCAGTACTTC
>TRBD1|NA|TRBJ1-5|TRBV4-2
CASSQGDRVSQPQHF
TGTGCCAGCAGCCAGGGGGACAGGGTCAGTCAGCCCCAGCATTTT
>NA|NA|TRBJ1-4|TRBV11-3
CASSHRGGGKELFF
TGTGCCAGCAGCCACCGCGGGGGGGGTAAGGAACTGTTTTTT
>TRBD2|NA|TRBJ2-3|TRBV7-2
CASSPPGLAGADTQYF
TGTGCCAGCAGTCCCCCGGGACTAGCGGGGGCAGATACGCAGTATTTT
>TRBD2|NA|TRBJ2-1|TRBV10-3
CAISDLPAGGGNEQFF
TGTGCCATCAGTGACCTACCGGCGGGGGGCGGGAATGAGCAGTTCTTC
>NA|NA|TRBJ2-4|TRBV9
CASSVGDLMSGGGNIQYF
TGTGCCAGCAGCGTAGGAGACCTTATGAGCGGCGGCGGAAACATTCAGTACTTC
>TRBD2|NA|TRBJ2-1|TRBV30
CAWRDFPGLAGGYNEQFF
TGTGCCTGGAGAGACTTCCCGGGACTAGCGGGGGGTTACAATGAGCAGTTCTTC
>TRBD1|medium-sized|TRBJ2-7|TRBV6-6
CASSRGQGTYEQYF
TGTGCCAGCAGTAGGGGACAGGGAACCTACGAGCAGTACTTC
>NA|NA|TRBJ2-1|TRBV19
CASTDRSSYNEQFF
TGTGCCAGTACGGACAGAAGCTCCTACAATGAGCAGTTCTTC
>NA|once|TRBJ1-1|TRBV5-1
CASSFAGVITEAFF
TGCGCCAGCAGCTTTGCAGGGGTGATCACTGAAGCTTTCTTT
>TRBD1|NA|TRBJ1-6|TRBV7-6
CASAGGYNSPLHF
TGTGCCAGCGCAGGGGGTTATAATTCACCCCTCCACTTT